This is a list of T cell receptor beta chains from one sample in a study of blood T cell repertoires in COVID-19. Sequencing was performed with immunoSEQ multiplex PCR; in TCRdb, only in-frame clones are kept and a portion is missing. Of 54,000 or so clones in the sample, 80% to 90% were seen once. The material sequenced was peripheral blood. These TCRs come from a middle-aged man with active COVID-19. Both conserved end residues are part of each CDR3. A D gene is named only where the DNA matches it firmly. The listing skips clone size in some rows; elsewhere it reads once, few, many or a size class.

CDR3: CASSLSGGNTEAFF; DNA: TGTGCCAGCAGCTTATCGGGGGGGAACACTGAAGCTTTCTTT; size: NA; D: NA; V: TRBV7-3; J: TRBJ1-1
CDR3: CASSYSRTSTDTQYF; DNA: TGTGCCAGCAGTTACTCCCGAACTAGCACAGATACGCAGTATTTT; size: NA; D: NA; V: TRBV6-2/TRBV6-3; J: TRBJ2-3
CDR3: CASRVGGGSTDTQYF; DNA: TGTGCCAGCAGGGTCGGCGGGGGCTCCACAGATACGCAGTATTTT; size: NA; D: NA; V: TRBV5-6; J: TRBJ2-3
CDR3: CASRRGPLEESYEQYF; DNA: TGTGCCAGCAGACGAGGGCCCCTAGAGGAGTCCTACGAGCAGTACTTC; size: NA; D: NA; V: TRBV5-4; J: TRBJ2-7
CDR3: CASSKRTGTSSTETQYF; DNA: TGTGCCAGCAGCAAACGGACAGGGACTTCAAGCACGGAGACCCAGTACTTC; size: NA; D: NA; V: TRBV21-1; J: TRBJ2-5
CDR3: CASSGSGGAGLGKLFF; DNA: TGTGCCAGCAGTGGATCAGGGGGCGCAGGTTTGGGAAAACTGTTTTTT; size: NA; D: TRBD1; V: TRBV6-1; J: TRBJ1-4
CDR3: CASSVTGPDTEAFF; DNA: TGCGCCAGCAGCGTGACAGGGCCAGACACTGAAGCTTTCTTT; size: NA; D: TRBD1; V: TRBV5-1; J: TRBJ1-1
CDR3: CASSLRGGNQETQYF; DNA: TGCGCCAGCAGCTTGAGAGGCGGAAATCAAGAGACCCAGTACTTC; size: NA; D: NA; V: TRBV5-1; J: TRBJ2-5
CDR3: CASSKERTGVPCNEQFF; DNA: TGTGCCAGCAGCAAAGAAAGGACAGGGGTACCCTGCAATGAGCAGTTCTTC; size: NA; D: NA; V: TRBV21-1; J: TRBJ2-1
CDR3: CASSEMGRGKAYGYTF; DNA: TGTGCCAGCAGCGAGATGGGGAGGGGTAAGGCCTATGGCTACACCTTC; size: NA; D: NA; V: TRBV5-6; J: TRBJ1-2
CDR3: CASSRDRNQPQHF; DNA: TGTGCCAGCAGCAGGGACAGGAATCAGCCCCAGCATTTT; size: NA; D: TRBD1; V: TRBV9; J: TRBJ1-5
CDR3: CASSEGTGINF; DNA: TGTGCCAGCAGTGAAGGGACAGGTATCAACTTC; size: NA; D: TRBD1; V: TRBV2; J: TRBJ2-4
CDR3: CASSFLTVAKNIQYF; DNA: TGTGCCAGCAGTTTTTTGACAGTAGCCAAAAACATTCAGTACTTC; size: NA; D: NA; V: TRBV27; J: TRBJ2-4
CDR3: CASRLVSGALDTQYF; DNA: TGTGCAAGTCGCTTAGTAAGCGGGGCCCTAGATACGCAGTATTTT; size: NA; D: NA; V: TRBV12-2; J: TRBJ2-3
CDR3: CASSYTPGLAVSTDTQYF; DNA: TGTGCCAGCAGTTACACTCCGGGACTAGCAGTAAGCACAGATACGCAGTATTTT; size: NA; D: TRBD2; V: TRBV6-2/TRBV6-3; J: TRBJ2-3
CDR3: CASSALYEQYF; DNA: TGTGCCAGCAGCGCCCTCTACGAGCAGTACTTC; size: NA; D: NA; V: TRBV9; J: TRBJ2-7
CDR3: CASSLVPSGTSGRHYEQYF; DNA: TGTGCCAGCAGCTTAGTCCCCAGCGGTACTAGCGGGAGGCATTACGAGCAGTACTTC; size: NA; D: TRBD2; V: TRBV7-2; J: TRBJ2-7
CDR3: CASSYGGTHLTDTQYF; DNA: TGTGCCAGCAGTTACGGAGGGACCCATCTGACAGATACGCAGTATTTT; size: NA; D: NA; V: TRBV6-2/TRBV6-3; J: TRBJ2-3
CDR3: CASSLDDREIQPQHF; DNA: TGTGCCAGCAGCCTCGATGACAGGGAAATTCAGCCCCAGCATTTT; size: NA; D: TRBD1; V: TRBV4-2; J: TRBJ1-5
CDR3: CASSYDRDSNSPLHF; DNA: TGTGCCAGCAGTTACGACCGGGATTCAAATTCACCCCTCCACTTT; size: once; D: NA; V: TRBV6-5; J: TRBJ1-6
CDR3: CASSVGTMGQETQYF; DNA: TGTGCCAGCAGCGTAGGGACTATGGGCCAAGAGACCCAGTACTTC; size: NA; D: NA; V: TRBV9; J: TRBJ2-5
CDR3: CASSLDRPPYEQYF; DNA: TGTGCCAGCAGTCTGGACAGGCCGCCCTACGAGCAGTACTTC; size: NA; D: TRBD1; V: TRBV6-6; J: TRBJ2-7
CDR3: CASSTGSLGGYTF; DNA: TGTGCCAGCAGCACAGGGAGTCTAGGTGGCTACACCTTC; size: NA; D: NA; V: TRBV6-5; J: TRBJ1-2
CDR3: CASSRELETQYF; DNA: TGTGCCAGCAGCCGTGAACTAGAGACCCAGTACTTC; size: NA; D: NA; V: TRBV7-9; J: TRBJ2-5
CDR3: CATSDPGQGAHGYTF; DNA: TGTGCCACCAGTGATCCAGGACAGGGGGCGCATGGCTACACCTTC; size: NA; D: TRBD1; V: TRBV24-1; J: TRBJ1-2
CDR3: CASSQIGGLANNEQFF; DNA: TGTGCCAGCAGCCAAATTGGGGGACTAGCGAACAATGAGCAGTTCTTC; size: NA; D: TRBD2; V: TRBV5-5; J: TRBJ2-1
CDR3: CASSQLGTGRRTDTQYF; DNA: TGCGCCAGCAGCCAACTGGGGACAGGGAGGAGAACAGATACGCAGTATTTT; size: NA; D: TRBD1; V: TRBV4-1; J: TRBJ2-3
CDR3: CASSLDRMNTEAFF; DNA: TGTGCCAGCAGCTTGGACAGAATGAACACTGAAGCTTTCTTT; size: NA; D: NA; V: TRBV5-4; J: TRBJ1-1
CDR3: CASSGRGTRSYTF; DNA: TGTGCCAGCAGTGGAAGGGGGACGCGGAGCTACACCTTC; size: few; D: NA; V: TRBV25-1; J: TRBJ1-2
CDR3: CASSPGLDYGYTF; DNA: TGTGCCAGCTCACCAGGGCTCGACTATGGCTACACCTTC; size: NA; D: NA; V: TRBV18; J: TRBJ1-2
CDR3: CASSLRVMTNYGYTF; DNA: TGTGCCAGCAGTTTGAGGGTTATGACTAACTATGGCTACACCTTC; size: NA; D: NA; V: TRBV28; J: TRBJ1-2
CDR3: CASSQVRSSGYGYTF; DNA: TGTGCCAGCAGCCAAGTCAGATCGAGCGGCTATGGCTACACCTTC; size: NA; D: NA; V: TRBV3-1/TRBV3-2; J: TRBJ1-2
CDR3: CASSSGQGASSVLNYGYTF; DNA: TGTGCCAGCAGCTCGGGGCAGGGGGCATCTTCCGTCCTTAACTATGGCTACACCTTC; size: NA; D: TRBD1; V: TRBV11-2; J: TRBJ1-2
CDR3: CASSSGFDGYTF; DNA: TGTGCCAGTAGTTCGGGATTCGATGGCTACACCTTC; size: NA; D: NA; V: TRBV19; J: TRBJ1-2
CDR3: CASSRAAGTATNYGYTF; DNA: TGTGCCAGCAGCCGTGCCGCCGGGACAGCAACTAACTATGGCTACACCTTC; size: NA; D: TRBD1; V: TRBV5-5; J: TRBJ1-2
CDR3: CASSQGSAGDSNQPQHF; DNA: TGCGCCAGCAGCCAGGGTAGTGCTGGAGATAGCAATCAGCCCCAGCATTTT; size: NA; D: NA; V: TRBV4-1; J: TRBJ1-5
CDR3: CASSLGSGNSYEQYF; DNA: TGTGCCAGCAGCTTGGGGAGCGGGAACTCCTACGAGCAGTACTTC; size: NA; D: TRBD2; V: TRBV5-4; J: TRBJ2-7
CDR3: CASSQDRVVWNQPQHF; DNA: TGTGCCAGTAGCCAAGACAGGGTGGTATGGAATCAGCCCCAGCATTTT; size: NA; D: TRBD1; V: TRBV19; J: TRBJ1-5
CDR3: CASSQDGPYEQYF; DNA: TGCGCCAGCAGCCAAGATGGCCCTTACGAGCAGTACTTC; size: NA; D: NA; V: TRBV4-1; J: TRBJ2-7
CDR3: CASSAGDITSEQYF; DNA: TGTGCCAGCAGCGCCGGGGACATCACCTCCGAGCAGTACTTC; size: NA; D: NA; V: TRBV9; J: TRBJ2-7
CDR3: CASSLGLDAGVDGELFF; DNA: TGTGCCAGCAGCTTGGGTTTAGATGCGGGAGTAGACGGGGAGCTGTTTTTT; size: once; D: TRBD2; V: TRBV5-5; J: TRBJ2-2
CDR3: CASSSDSGPYGYTF; DNA: TGTGCCAGTAGCTCGGACTCCGGGCCCTATGGCTACACCTTC; size: NA; D: NA; V: TRBV19; J: TRBJ1-2
CDR3: CASSVGSVAREKLFF; DNA: TGTGCCAGCAGCGTAGGCTCCGTAGCTCGGGAAAAACTGTTTTTT; size: NA; D: NA; V: TRBV9; J: TRBJ1-4
CDR3: CASIPKRGRAGGYTF; DNA: TGTGCCAGCATCCCCAAGAGGGGGAGGGCTGGTGGCTACACCTTC; size: NA; D: NA; V: TRBV28; J: TRBJ1-2
CDR3: CASRPRDRGREQYF; DNA: TGTGCCAGCAGACCCCGGGACAGGGGGCGCGAGCAGTACTTC; size: NA; D: TRBD1; V: TRBV27; J: TRBJ2-7
CDR3: CACTGTLYTGELFF; DNA: TGTGCCTGCACCGGGACACTCTACACCGGGGAGCTGTTTTTT; size: NA; D: NA; V: TRBV30; J: TRBJ2-2
CDR3: CASSLDSVKDTQYF; DNA: TGTGCCAGCAGCCTGGACAGTGTAAAAGATACGCAGTATTTT; size: NA; D: NA; V: TRBV6-6; J: TRBJ2-3
CDR3: CASSLAWTSGQETQYF; DNA: TGTGCCAGCAGCTTAGCTTGGACTAGCGGCCAAGAGACCCAGTACTTC; size: NA; D: TRBD2; V: TRBV11-1; J: TRBJ2-5
CDR3: CASSTGDGQPQHF; DNA: TGTGCCAGCAGTACAGGGGACGGTCAGCCCCAGCATTTT; size: NA; D: TRBD1; V: TRBV12-3/TRBV12-4; J: TRBJ1-5
CDR3: CASSLSGGGNYGYTF; DNA: TGTGCCAGCAGTTTATCGGGTGGGGGGAACTATGGCTACACCTTC; size: NA; D: NA; V: TRBV28; J: TRBJ1-2
CDR3: CASSQGTGGSEAFF; DNA: TGTGCCAGCAGCCAGGGGACCGGGGGGTCTGAAGCTTTCTTT; size: NA; D: NA; V: TRBV3-1/TRBV3-2; J: TRBJ1-1
CDR3: CASRRTGGEGTDTQYF; DNA: TGTGCCAGCAGACGCACAGGGGGCGAGGGCACAGATACGCAGTATTTT; size: NA; D: TRBD1; V: TRBV6-6; J: TRBJ2-3
CDR3: CASSAHLPQGLFF; DNA: TGTGCCAGCAGCGCCCACTTACCACAGGGGCTTTTCTTT; size: NA; D: TRBD1; V: TRBV6-5; J: TRBJ1-1
CDR3: CATSGRRGGRYEQYF; DNA: TGTGCCACCAGCGGGCGTCGAGGAGGGAGGTACGAGCAGTACTTC; size: NA; D: NA; V: TRBV15; J: TRBJ2-7
CDR3: CASSSSQRWREAFF; DNA: TGTGCCAGCAGCTCCAGTCAACGGTGGCGGGAAGCTTTCTTT; size: NA; D: NA; V: TRBV7-8; J: TRBJ1-1
CDR3: CASNPGQGSSNQPQHF; DNA: TGTGCCAGCAACCCCGGACAGGGCAGTAGCAATCAGCCCCAGCATTTT; size: once; D: TRBD1; V: TRBV6-6; J: TRBJ1-5
CDR3: CASRNSGTTNTGELFF; DNA: TGCGCCAGCCGCAACTCCGGGACAACGAACACCGGGGAGCTGTTTTTT; size: once; D: NA; V: TRBV23-1; J: TRBJ2-2
CDR3: CASSSFTGYNEAFF; DNA: TGTGCCAGCAGCTCGTTCACAGGGTATAATGAAGCTTTCTTT; size: few; D: NA; V: TRBV28; J: TRBJ1-1
CDR3: CASSLALGQTLEAQYF; DNA: TGCGCCAGCAGCTTGGCGTTGGGTCAGACCTTGGAGGCCCAGTACTTC; size: NA; D: NA; V: TRBV5-1; J: TRBJ2-5
CDR3: CASSQVGQGFHEQYF; DNA: TGCGCCAGCAGCCAAGTGGGACAGGGTTTTCACGAGCAGTACTTC; size: NA; D: TRBD1; V: TRBV4-3; J: TRBJ2-7